These 5 T cell receptor beta chains came from one sample sequenced in a study of cytomegalovirus exposure and HLA in healthy donors (dated by TCRdb to 2017 to 2019). Receptor libraries were prepared by the immunoSEQ multiplex PCR assay. The multiplex PCR relied on a mix of 60 forward primers for TCR Vbeta segments and 13 reverse primers for TCR Jbeta segments. In TCRdb, the immuneACCESS table is reduced to in-frame sequences with V and J assigned. These tables do not hold every clone; where another copy was compared, an unresolved V gene accounts for under half, and the others remain unexplained. In all, the sample holds 95,000 to 150,000 clones, and about 85% of those were seen once. The ten largest clonotypes hold approximately 0.22% of the sample. Input material: PBMCs. The source is a man aged 45 to 65 in good health and CMV-seronegative.

This clone was seen once. The chain is built from TRBV6-1 and TRBJ2-1; D gene ambiguous. The germline CDR1 and CDR2 sequences are MNHNS and SASEGT. The germline V and J ends were trimmed by 5 bases and 0 bases, with 20 bases remaining between them. This CDR3 contains 18 residues. This chain's CDR3 is CASSKGSIFRSSYNEQFF. As DNA, the CDR3 is TGTGCCAGCAGTAAAGGGTCGATTTTCCGGAGCTCCTACAATGAGCAGTTCTTC.

The genes are TRBV29-1 and TRBJ2-5; D is perhaps TRBD1 (6 bases). V lost 4 bases and J 2 bases, leaving 8 bases between the germline ends. The CDR3 is made up of 12 amino acids. Germline CDR1 and CDR2: SQVTM and ANQGSEA. In DNA, the CDR3 is TGCAGCGTTGGAGGGGGACAAGAGACCCAGTACTTC. Its translation: CSVGGGQETQYF.

V and J are TRBV7-9 and TRBJ1-2, with D perhaps TRBD1 (6 bases). Trimming removed 5 bases at V and 4 bases at J, with 14 bases between. CDR1 is SEHNR and CDR2 is FQNEAQ in the germline V gene (reference sequence). The CDR3 extends over 14 amino acids. In DNA, the CDR3 is TGTGCCAGCAGCACCGGACAGTCCTCCTATGGCTACACCTTC. It yields the protein CASSTGQSSYGYTF.

Worth noting for this clone: Compared with germline, one end of the junction differs, possibly owing to a read error. The rearrangement joins TRBV7-7 to TRBJ2-2; 13 positions agree with TRBD2. The CDR3 sequence is 15 residues long. CDR1 SSHAT and CDR2 FNYEAQ come from the germline V gene (reference sequence). CDR3 DNA: TGTGCTAGCAGTTTGACTAGCGGGGGGTCTGGGGAGCTGTTTTTT. Amino acid sequence: CASSLTSGGSGELFF.

This chain joins TRBV2 and TRBJ2-6, with TRBD1 as a possible D gene (6 bases). V was trimmed by 6 bases and J by 4 bases, leaving 10 bases between them. The germline gives CDR1 SNHLY, CDR2 FYNNEI. The CDR3 has 14 residues. The CDR3 reads CASRPGQGANVLTF. DNA for the CDR3: TGTGCCAGCAGGCCGGGACAAGGGGCCAACGTCCTGACTTTC.